The clone carrying this TCR beta chain was recorded a few times. Its antigen remains unknown. Quantitative 5'-RACE was performed with molecular barcodes, and it yielded the TCR beta libraries. TCRdb called the 5' RACE reads again in MiXCR, with one record for every CDR3 protein. Of hundreds of thousands of distinct CDR3 sequences listed, 17% were seen once; the top ten hold 1%. The data derive from a study of CD8 T cells in ankylosing spondylitis. Study-level findings and limits: Previously reported in reactive arthritis synovial fluid and blood were some of the motif variants. Disease-linked clones were found to be CD8+ and relatively rare in peripheral blood. A TCR beta motif of under ten highly homologous variants appeared characteristic of ankylosing spondylitis blood.

V lost 7 bases to trimming and J lost 7 bases, with 16 bases between them. The CDR3 has 14 residues. This chain links TRBV12-3 or TRBV12-4 with TRBJ2-2; D may be TRBD1 (6 bases). The clonotype comes from a male donor with ankylosing spondylitis. Sequencing used blood, either unsorted or a sorted T cell fraction (not recorded which). The chain's CDR3 is CASTTGSKVGELFF. The DNA for the CDR3 is TGTGCCAGCACTACAGGGAGCAAGGTCGGGGAGCTGTTTTTT.